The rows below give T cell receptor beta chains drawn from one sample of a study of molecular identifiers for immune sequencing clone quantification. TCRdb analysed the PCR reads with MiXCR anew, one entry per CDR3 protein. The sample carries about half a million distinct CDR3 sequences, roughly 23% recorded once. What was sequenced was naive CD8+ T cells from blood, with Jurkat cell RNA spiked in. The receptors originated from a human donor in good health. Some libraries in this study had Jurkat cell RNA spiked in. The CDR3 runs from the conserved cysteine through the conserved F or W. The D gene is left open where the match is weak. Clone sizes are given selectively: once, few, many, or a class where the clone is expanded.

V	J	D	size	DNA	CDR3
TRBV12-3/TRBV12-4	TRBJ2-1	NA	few	TGTGCCAGCAGTTTAGCGCTCTACAATGAGCAGTTCTTC	CASSLALYNEQFF
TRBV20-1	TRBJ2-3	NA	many	TGCAGTGCTAGAGCGGGAGTCACAGATACGCAGTATTTT	CSARAGVTDTQYF
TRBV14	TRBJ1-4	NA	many	TGTGCCAGCAGCCAAGAAACGGCAGGGATGGGGGAAAAACTGTTTTTT	CASSQETAGMGEKLFF
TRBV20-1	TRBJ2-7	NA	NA	TGCAGTGCTAACAATGAATTAGACGCCGCCCGCTACGAGCAGTACTTC	CSANNELDAARYEQYF
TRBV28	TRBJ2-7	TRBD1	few	TGTGCCAGCAGTTCCCGGACAGGGGGATATCGTAGCCCCTACGAGCAGTACTTC	CASSSRTGGYRSPYEQYF
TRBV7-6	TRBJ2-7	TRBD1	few	TGTGCCAGCAGCGAGGGACAGGGTACCCTCTACGAGCAGTACTTC	CASSEGQGTLYEQYF
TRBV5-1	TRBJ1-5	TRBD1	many	TGCGCCAGCAGCTTGGGGACAGGGCGCGATCAGCCCCAGCATTTT	CASSLGTGRDQPQHF
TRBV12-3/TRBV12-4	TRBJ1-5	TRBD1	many	TGTGCCAGCAGAAGCACAGGGGCCTTCAATCAGCCCCAGCATTTT	CASRSTGAFNQPQHF
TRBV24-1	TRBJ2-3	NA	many	TGTGCCACCAGTGCGCGGGGGCGGACAGATACGCAGTATTTT	CATSARGRTDTQYF
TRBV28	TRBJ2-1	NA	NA	TGTGCCAGCACCACCCGAGGTAGCGGTGACAATGAGCAGTTCTTC	CASTTRGSGDNEQFF
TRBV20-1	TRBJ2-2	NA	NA	TGCAGTGCGCGGGACCAGCCCACCGGGGAGCTGTTTTTT	CSARDQPTGELFF
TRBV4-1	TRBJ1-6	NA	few	TGCGCCAGCAGCCAGTCGGACAGTTTTTCACCCCTCCACTTT	CASSQSDSFSPLHF
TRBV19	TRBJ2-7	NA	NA	TGTGCCAGTACTCCCGGGACATTCTCCTACGAGCAGTACTTC	CASTPGTFSYEQYF
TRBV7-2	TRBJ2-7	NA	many	TGTGCCAGCAGCTTAAGAAGTACCAGGGGATCCTACGAGCAGTACTTC	CASSLRSTRGSYEQYF
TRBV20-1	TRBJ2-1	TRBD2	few	TGCAGTGCTAGAGGGGAACTAGCGGGAGGGCCGGTAAAGCGTCCCTACAATGAGCAGTTCTTC	CSARGELAGGPVKRPYNEQFF
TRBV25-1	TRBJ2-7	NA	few	TGTGCCAGCAGTGAATACGACAGAGGGTACGAGCAGTACTTC	CASSEYDRGYEQYF
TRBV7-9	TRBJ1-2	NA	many	TGTGCCAGCAGCTTAGCGGAGGACAGTACTAACTATGGCTACACCTTC	CASSLAEDSTNYGYTF
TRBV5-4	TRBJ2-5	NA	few	TGTGCCCTTGGGGGGGAGACCCAGTACTTC	CALGGETQYF
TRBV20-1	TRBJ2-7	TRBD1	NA	TGCAGTGCTAGAGTGGGGACAGGGCGGTTTGAGCAGTACTTC	CSARVGTGRFEQYF
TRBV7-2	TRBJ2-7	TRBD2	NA	TGTGCCAGCAGCCCACATCCTCCGGGGGGCGAGCAGTACTTC	CASSPHPPGGEQYF
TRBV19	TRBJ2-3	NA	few	TGTGCCAGTAGTATAGTTCAGGGCGGAGATACGCAGTATTTT	CASSIVQGGDTQYF
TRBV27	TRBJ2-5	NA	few	TGTGCCAGCAGTGCGGGACTGGGCGGGGAGACCCAGTACTTC	CASSAGLGGETQYF
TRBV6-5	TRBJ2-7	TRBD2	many	TGTGCCAGCAGACCAGGGAGGGTGCTGACCTCCTACGAGCAGTACTTC	CASRPGRVLTSYEQYF
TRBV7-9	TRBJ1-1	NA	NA	TGTGCCAGCAGCCAGGTAGAAGACACTGAAGCTTTCTTT	CASSQVEDTEAFF
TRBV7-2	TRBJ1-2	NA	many	TGTGCCAGCAGCTTAGATCCGAGCCCGAACTATGGCTACACCTTC	CASSLDPSPNYGYTF
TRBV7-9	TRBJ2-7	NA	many	TGTGCCAGCAGCCCCCCCCTCTCCTACGAGCAGTACTTC	CASSPPLSYEQYF
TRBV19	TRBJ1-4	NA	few	TGTGCCAGTAGTACTCGTGGGGAGGCGCCATTCTGGCCTAATGAAAAACTGTTTTTT	CASSTRGEAPFWPNEKLFF
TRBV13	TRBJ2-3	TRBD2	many	TGTGCCAGCAGCTTGAGCGGGGCCACAGATACGCAGTATTTT	CASSLSGATDTQYF
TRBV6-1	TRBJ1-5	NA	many	TGTGCCAGCAGTGTGGGGGTCGGATTTAGCAATCAGCCCCAGCATTTT	CASSVGVGFSNQPQHF
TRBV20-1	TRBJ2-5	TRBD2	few	TGCAGTGCTAGAGGACTAGCGGGAGGATCAAGAAAAGAGACCCAGTACTTC	CSARGLAGGSRKETQYF
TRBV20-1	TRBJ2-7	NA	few	TGCGGTGCTAGAGAAGTGGATTTGAACGAGCAGTACTTC	CGAREVDLNEQYF
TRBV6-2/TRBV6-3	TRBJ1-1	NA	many	TGTGCCAGCAGTTTAGGGGGTAAAACTGAAGCTTTCTTT	CASSLGGKTEAFF
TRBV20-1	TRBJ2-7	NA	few	TGCAGTGCTAGAGATCTCGTGGGCAGGGGCTACGAGCAGTACTTC	CSARDLVGRGYEQYF
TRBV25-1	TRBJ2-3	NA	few	TGTGCCAGCAGTGTAGGGCTAGCCGCAGATACGCAGTATTTT	CASSVGLAADTQYF
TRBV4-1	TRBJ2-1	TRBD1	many	TGCGCCAGCAGCCAAGATAGGGCCGGGACAGACTACAATGAGCAGTTCTTC	CASSQDRAGTDYNEQFF
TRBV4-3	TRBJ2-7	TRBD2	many	TGCGCCAGCAGCCAAGCTAGCGGGGCTTACGAGCAGTACTTC	CASSQASGAYEQYF
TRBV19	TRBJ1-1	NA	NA	TGTGCCAGTAGTGGTAGGACAGACATGAACACTGAAGCTTTCTTT	CASSGRTDMNTEAFF
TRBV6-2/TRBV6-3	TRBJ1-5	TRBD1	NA	TGTGCCGGCAGACCCAGGACAGGGGGCACTTATCAGCCCCAGCATTTT	CAGRPRTGGTYQPQHF
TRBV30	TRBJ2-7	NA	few	TGTGCCTGGGACGGCGGAAGGCAGTACTTC	CAWDGGRQYF
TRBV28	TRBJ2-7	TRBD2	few	TGTGCCAGCAGTCGAGCGGGAGGGCCTCACGAGCAGTACTTC	CASSRAGGPHEQYF
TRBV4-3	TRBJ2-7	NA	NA	TGCGCCAGCAGCCAAGCCCTCGACAGCGCCCACGAGCAGTACTTC	CASSQALDSAHEQYF
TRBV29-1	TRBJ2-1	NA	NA	TGCAGTATGCTCGGGGGCCTCTCCTACAATGAGCAGTTCTTC	CSMLGGLSYNEQFF
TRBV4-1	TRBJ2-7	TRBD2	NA	TGCGCCAGCAGCCAAGGGGGGACTAGCGGCGGCTACGAGCAGTACTTC	CASSQGGTSGGYEQYF
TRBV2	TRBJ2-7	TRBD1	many	TGTGCCAGCAGTCTCCTAGGGACAGTCATCGGGCGCGAGCAGTACTTC	CASSLLGTVIGREQYF
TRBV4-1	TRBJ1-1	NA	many	TGCGCCAGCAGCCAATTGGATCCTAGGGGCAGCGGGGGGTCTGAAGCTTTCTTT	CASSQLDPRGSGGSEAFF